Shown below are 30 T cell receptor beta chains from a single sample sequenced in a study of blood T cell repertoires in COVID-19. TCRdb's copy holds only in-frame clones and misses some; the assay was immunoSEQ multiplex PCR. The sample includes about 83,000 clones, roughly 86% of them seen just once. Material: peripheral blood. All receptors come from a man at least 80 years old with active or convalescent COVID-19.

Points on this clone: The same CDR3 also results from other DNA sequences found in this sample. This sequence joins TRBV6-5 and TRBJ1-2; TRBD1 is a possible D gene (6 bases). CDR1 is MNHEY and CDR2 is SVGAGI in the germline V gene. This CDR3 has 13 amino acids. The germline V and J ends were trimmed by 0 bases and 6 bases, with 8 bases remaining between them. The CDR3 loop reads CASSYSRGNGYTF. In DNA form, the CDR3 reads TGTGCCAGCAGTTACTCGAGGGGGAATGGCTACACCTTC.

The sample holds a few counts of this clone. The chain links TRBV18 to TRBJ2-5; 7 bases align to TRBD2. With V trimmed by 3 bases and J by 3 bases, 1 base remained unmatched. Germline CDR1 is KGHSH and CDR2 is LQKENI. The CDR3 covers 13 residues. The CDR3 spells CASSPGLKETQYF. CDR3 coding DNA: TGTGCCAGCTCACCGGGACTAAAAGAGACCCAGTACTTC.

The sample holds one count of this clone. The CDR3 protein is CASRAPGAKNIQYF. Here the CDR3 DNA reads TGCGCCAGCAGGGCCCCGGGGGCCAAAAACATTCAGTACTTC. This chain uses TRBV10-2 with TRBJ2-4; possibly TRBD2 for D (5 bases). The CDR3 totals 14 residues. CDR1 WSHSY and CDR2 SAAADI come from the germline V gene. The germline V and J ends were trimmed by 6 bases and 1 base, with 10 bases remaining between them.

J is TRBJ2-1 and V is TRBV28; 8 bases agree with TRBD2. The CDR3 is made up of 15 amino acids. V shed 6 bases and J 3 bases; nucleotides not matched to a gene: 7. In germline, CDR1 is MDHEN, CDR2 SYDVKM. CDR3 amino acids: CASRSSGGLYNEQFF. The CDR3 DNA follows: TGTGCCAGCAGATCCAGCGGGGGCCTCTACAATGAGCAGTTCTTC.

The chain couples TRBV5-1 to TRBJ2-3; D gene ambiguous. Trimming took off 4 bases at V and 0 bases at J, with 15 bases between the two ends. CDR1 is SGHRS, CDR2 YFSETQ, per germline. The CDR3 sequence is 16 residues long. CDR3 bases: TGCGCCAGCAGCCGCGATAACCCAACTAGCACAGATACGCAGTATTTT. This sequence encodes CASSRDNPTSTDTQYF.

The chain combines TRBV3-1 (or the pseudogene TRBV3-2) with TRBJ1-4; D unresolved. Germline loops: CDR1 LGHDT, CDR2 YNNKEL (reference sequence). This CDR3 has 16 residues. The V end lost 0 bases, the J end lost 6 bases, and 14 bases lay between the germline ends. The CDR3 reads CASSQDVAGRDEKLFF. CDR3 nucleotide sequence: TGTGCCAGCAGCCAAGACGTAGCCGGGCGGGATGAAAAACTGTTTTTT.

This chain connects TRBV30 to TRBJ2-2; TRBD1 aligns across 10 bases. V shed 8 bases, J shed 2 bases, and the junction held 2 bases outside the gene matches. From germline, CDR1 is GTSNPN and CDR2 SVGIG (reference sequence). CDR3 length: 13 residues. DNA of the CDR3: TGTGCCGGGACAGGGGCCAACACCGGGGAGCTGTTTTTT. Its translation is CAGTGANTGELFF.

The chain uses TRBV27 and TRBJ1-2, with D perhaps matching TRBD1 (6 bases). The V gene's germline CDR1 is MNHEY and CDR2 SMNVEV (reference sequence). V dropped 3 bases and J dropped 2 bases, with 10 bases sitting between them. The length of the CDR3 is 14 residues. The CDR3 coding sequence is TGTGCCAGCAGTTTGGGCAGGGGAAACTATGGCTACACCTTC. It translates to CASSLGRGNYGYTF.

This chain connects TRBV10-3 to TRBJ1-2, with 9 bases aligning to TRBD1. The CDR3 is made up of 16 amino acids. J gave up 4 bases and V 2 bases, and 8 bases lay outside the gene matches. Germline V lookup: CDR1 ENHRY, CDR2 SYGVKD. The CDR3 loop is CAISEGGQGRTYGYTF. CDR3 coding DNA: TGTGCCATCAGTGAGGGAGGACAGGGGAGGACCTATGGCTACACCTTC.

This clone was detected once. The CDR3 DNA is TGTGCCAGCAGTACGGGACAGCATATACCCTACGAGCAGTACGTC. It translates to CASSTGQHIPYEQYV. The gene calls are TRBV28 and TRBJ2-7; 7 nucleotides match TRBD1. The CDR3 is 15 amino acids. After removal of 5 bases from V and 2 bases from J, the junction contained 9 bases not matched to a gene. Per the germline V gene, CDR1 is MDHEN and CDR2 is SYDVKM.

This clone was observed once. The V call is TRBV5-1, the J call TRBJ1-2; perhaps TRBD1 as D (5 bases). The CDR3 runs to 15 residues. CDR1 and CDR2 from the germline V gene are SGHRS and YFSETQ. V was clipped by 8 bases and J by 0 bases, with 17 bases between them. CDR3 residues: CASTPSGGTNYGYTF. The CDR3 coding sequence is TGCGCCAGTACACCCTCCGGGGGGACTAACTATGGCTACACCTTC.

The gene calls are TRBV12-5 and TRBJ2-7; TRBD1 matches at 10 bases. Germline CDR1 is LGHNT and CDR2 is FRNRAP. This CDR3 is built from 12 residues. V dropped 10 bases and J dropped 3; count of bases not matched to a gene: 3. CDR3 DNA sequence: TGTGCTACCGGGACAGGGGACTACGAGCAGTACGTC. This sequence encodes CATGTGDYEQYV.

The chain uses TRBV7-3 and TRBJ2-3, with 14 bases aligning to TRBD2. The junction had 2 bases not matched to a gene; V was cut back by 5 bases and J by 4 bases. This CDR3 has 15 residues. Germline V lookup: CDR1 SGHTA, CDR2 FQGTGA. CDR3 sequence reads: CASSGTSGSSDTQYF. The CDR3 DNA sequence: TGTGCCAGCAGCGGGACTAGCGGGAGTTCAGATACGCAGTATTTT.

The V and J genes are TRBV6-5 and TRBJ2-2; D gene uncertain. There are 13 residues in the CDR3. CDR1 MNHEY and CDR2 SVGAGI come from the germline V gene. V lost 5 bases and J lost 4, with 8 bases in between. CDR3 DNA sequence: TGTGCCAGCAGTCTTACAAGCACCGGGGAGCTGTTTTTT. Amino acids: CASSLTSTGELFF.

V is TRBV7-9 and J is TRBJ2-5; TRBD2 matches at 8 bases. After removal of 0 bases from V and 5 bases from J, the junction contained 5 bases not matched to a gene. The CDR3 has 15 residues. Germline V gene data show CDR1 as SEHNR and CDR2 as FQNEAQ (reference sequence). The CDR3 is CASSLASGGRETQYF. The CDR3 DNA follows: TGTGCCAGCAGCTTAGCCAGCGGGGGACGCGAGACCCAGTACTTC. The full variable domain, with the rest looked up from reference TRBV7-9 and TRBJ2-5, is DTGVSQNPRHKITKRGQNVTFRCDPISEHNRLYWYRQTLGQGPEFLTYFQNEAQLEKSRLLSDRFSAERPKGSFSTLEIQRTEQGDSAMYLCASSLASGGRETQYFGPGTRLLVL.

The J gene is TRBJ1-6, the V gene TRBV7-8; 7 positions match TRBD1. J lost 10 bases, V lost 4 bases, and 7 bases had no gene match. The germline gives CDR1 SGHVS, CDR2 FQNEAQ. This CDR3 region has 14 residues. Here the CDR3 reads CASSSPGTASPLHF. CDR3 sequence (DNA): TGTGCCAGCAGCTCTCCCGGGACAGCCTCACCCCTCCACTTT.

The CDR3 sequence: CASSLGQDRPRDFCNQPQHF. The CDR3, as DNA: TGTGCCAGCAGTCTCGGACAGGATCGGCCGAGGGATTTTTGCAATCAGCCCCAGCATTTT. The rearrangement joins TRBV6-6 to TRBJ1-5, with 7 bases fitting TRBD1. V shed 5 bases and J 2 bases; nucleotides not matched to a gene: 21. The germline V gene has CDR1 MNHNY and CDR2 SVGAGI (reference sequence). The CDR3 totals 20 residues.

This clone qualifies as medium-sized. In DNA, the CDR3 is TGCGCCAGCAGAGCACTAGCGGGGGGTACCACCGGGGAGCTGTTTTTT. Translation gives CASRALAGGTTGELFF. The chain combines TRBV4-1 with TRBJ2-2; TRBD2 agrees at 12 bases. Germline CDR1 reads MGHRA; CDR2 reads YSYEKL. CDR3 size: 16 residues. Trimming cost V 6 bases and J 4 bases; bases outside gene matches: 6.

This clone was seen a single time. The CDR3 coding sequence is TGTGCCACCAGCAGACTCTATGGCTACACCTTC. It is translated as CATSRLYGYTF. This chain links TRBV15 with TRBJ1-2, with D unclear. V was trimmed by 2 bases and J by 4 bases, leaving 2 bases between them. The CDR3 sequence is 11 residues long. Germline V CDR1 and CDR2: LNHNV, YYDKDF (reference sequence).

Only a few counts were recorded for this clone. V gene TRBV7-9 combines with J gene TRBJ1-6, with TRBD1 matching 10 bases. Germline CDR1 is SEHNR and CDR2 is FQNEAQ (reference sequence). This CDR3 is built from 14 residues. V was clipped by 5 bases and J by 14 bases; unmatched bases: 9. The CDR3 protein is CASSPRDRGTTLHF. CDR3 nucleotide sequence: TGTGCCAGCAGCCCCCGGGACAGGGGCACCACCCTCCACTTT. Full variable domain (outside the CDR3, taken from reference TRBV7-9 and TRBJ1-6): DTGVSQNPRHKITKRGQNVTFRCDPISEHNRLYWYRQTLGQGPEFLTYFQNEAQLEKSRLLSDRFSAERPKGSFSTLEIQRTEQGDSAMYLCASSPRDRGTTLHFGNGTRLTVT.

This chain connects TRBV7-2 to TRBJ2-3, with 12 bases that match TRBD2. Losses at the gene ends were 4 bases for V and 5 bases for J; bases not matched to a gene: 1. The CDR3 has 14 residues. Germline V lookup: CDR1 SGHTA, CDR2 FQGNSA. This CDR3 reads CASSSGLAGDTQYF. The CDR3 nucleotides read TGTGCCAGCAGCTCGGGACTAGCGGGAGATACGCAGTATTTT.

This chain's CDR3 is CASRFLPIAGGLTDTQYF. The DNA of the CDR3 is TGTGCCAGCAGATTTCTTCCGATAGCGGGGGGGCTTACAGATACGCAGTATTTT. This chain joins TRBV7-2 and TRBJ2-3; 11 bases are a match to TRBD2. This CDR3 region has 18 residues. CDR1 and CDR2 (germline): SGHTA, FQGNSA. V trimming: 6 bases; J trimming: 3 bases; junction bases outside the gene matches: 14.

The chain employs TRBV6-5 and TRBJ2-2; the D gene is possibly TRBD2 (5 bases). V was clipped by 0 bases and J by 1 base, with 6 bases between them. Per the germline V gene, CDR1 is MNHEY and CDR2 is SVGAGI. This CDR3 is 15 amino acids long. CDR3 loop: CASSYSRENTGELFF. The CDR3 region has the DNA TGTGCCAGCAGTTACTCTCGGGAGAACACCGGGGAGCTGTTTTTT.

J is TRBJ2-5 and V is TRBV24-1, with D perhaps matching TRBD1 (6 bases). The V end lost 7 bases, the J end lost 4 bases, and 15 bases lay between the germline ends. Germline lookup yields CDR1 KGHDR and CDR2 SFDVKD. This CDR3 comprises 14 residues. CDR3 sequence (DNA): TGTGCCACCAGGGGATCAGGGGCGGGAGAGACCCAGTACTTC. Protein product: CATRGSGAGETQYF.

The chain couples TRBV11-2 to TRBJ2-7, with TRBD1 matching 7 bases. Germline loops: CDR1 SGHAT, CDR2 FQNNGV. V was clipped by 0 bases and J by 5 bases; unmatched bases: 4. CDR3 length equals 14 residues. The CDR3 sequence: CASSLDQGVHEQYV. The CDR3 bases are TGTGCCAGCAGCTTAGATCAGGGGGTCCACGAGCAGTACGTC.

The genes are TRBV7-3 and TRBJ2-1; TRBD2 might be the D (5 bases). V was trimmed by 5 bases and J by 0 bases, leaving 17 bases between them. CDR1 and CDR2 from the germline V gene are SGHTA and FQGTGA. The CDR3 has 17 amino acids. The CDR3 loop is CASSPKAGGNSYNEQFF. The CDR3 DNA reads TGTGCCAGCAGCCCTAAGGCGGGCGGTAACTCCTACAATGAGCAGTTCTTC.

This clone has just a few counts. This chain uses TRBV2 with TRBJ2-7; the match to TRBD2 covers 7 bases. Germline V CDR1 and CDR2: SNHLY, FYNNEI. This CDR3 has 14 amino acids. V was pared by 5 bases and J by 6 bases, with 10 bases of the junction left unmatched. The CDR3 here is CASSRGGTMGEQYV. The CDR3 DNA reads as TGTGCCAGCAGTAGGGGAGGGACCATGGGCGAGCAGTACGTC.

In nucleotides, the CDR3 is TGCGCCAGCAGCTCCACTAGCGGGGGGGCTGATACGCAGTATTTT. Its protein product is CASSSTSGGADTQYF. This chain joins TRBV4-1 and TRBJ2-3; 13 nucleotides agree with TRBD2. V gave up 5 bases and J gave up 6 bases; unmatched junction bases: 5. Germline V CDR1 and CDR2: MGHRA, YSYEKL. The CDR3 totals 15 residues.

CDR3 nucleotide sequence: TGTGCCAGCAGCTTACCAGGACAGGGGTCGCCCCAGCATTTT. Amino acid sequence: CASSLPGQGSPQHF. This chain joins TRBV7-9 and TRBJ1-5, with TRBD1 identical over 9 bases. V was pared by 2 bases and J by 9 bases, with 5 bases of the junction left unmatched. The V gene's germline CDR1 is SEHNR and CDR2 FQNEAQ (reference sequence). CDR3 length: 14 amino acids.

J is TRBJ2-1 and V is TRBV24-1; D is perhaps TRBD2 (7 bases). CDR1 KGHDR and CDR2 SFDVKD come from the germline V gene. Trimming cost V 0 bases and J 7 bases, with 15 bases left between them. This CDR3 spans 16 amino acids. For the CDR3, the DNA is TGTGCCACCAGTGATTTGGTAACAGGGCGGGGGAATGAGCAGTTCTTC. Its protein is CATSDLVTGRGNEQFF.